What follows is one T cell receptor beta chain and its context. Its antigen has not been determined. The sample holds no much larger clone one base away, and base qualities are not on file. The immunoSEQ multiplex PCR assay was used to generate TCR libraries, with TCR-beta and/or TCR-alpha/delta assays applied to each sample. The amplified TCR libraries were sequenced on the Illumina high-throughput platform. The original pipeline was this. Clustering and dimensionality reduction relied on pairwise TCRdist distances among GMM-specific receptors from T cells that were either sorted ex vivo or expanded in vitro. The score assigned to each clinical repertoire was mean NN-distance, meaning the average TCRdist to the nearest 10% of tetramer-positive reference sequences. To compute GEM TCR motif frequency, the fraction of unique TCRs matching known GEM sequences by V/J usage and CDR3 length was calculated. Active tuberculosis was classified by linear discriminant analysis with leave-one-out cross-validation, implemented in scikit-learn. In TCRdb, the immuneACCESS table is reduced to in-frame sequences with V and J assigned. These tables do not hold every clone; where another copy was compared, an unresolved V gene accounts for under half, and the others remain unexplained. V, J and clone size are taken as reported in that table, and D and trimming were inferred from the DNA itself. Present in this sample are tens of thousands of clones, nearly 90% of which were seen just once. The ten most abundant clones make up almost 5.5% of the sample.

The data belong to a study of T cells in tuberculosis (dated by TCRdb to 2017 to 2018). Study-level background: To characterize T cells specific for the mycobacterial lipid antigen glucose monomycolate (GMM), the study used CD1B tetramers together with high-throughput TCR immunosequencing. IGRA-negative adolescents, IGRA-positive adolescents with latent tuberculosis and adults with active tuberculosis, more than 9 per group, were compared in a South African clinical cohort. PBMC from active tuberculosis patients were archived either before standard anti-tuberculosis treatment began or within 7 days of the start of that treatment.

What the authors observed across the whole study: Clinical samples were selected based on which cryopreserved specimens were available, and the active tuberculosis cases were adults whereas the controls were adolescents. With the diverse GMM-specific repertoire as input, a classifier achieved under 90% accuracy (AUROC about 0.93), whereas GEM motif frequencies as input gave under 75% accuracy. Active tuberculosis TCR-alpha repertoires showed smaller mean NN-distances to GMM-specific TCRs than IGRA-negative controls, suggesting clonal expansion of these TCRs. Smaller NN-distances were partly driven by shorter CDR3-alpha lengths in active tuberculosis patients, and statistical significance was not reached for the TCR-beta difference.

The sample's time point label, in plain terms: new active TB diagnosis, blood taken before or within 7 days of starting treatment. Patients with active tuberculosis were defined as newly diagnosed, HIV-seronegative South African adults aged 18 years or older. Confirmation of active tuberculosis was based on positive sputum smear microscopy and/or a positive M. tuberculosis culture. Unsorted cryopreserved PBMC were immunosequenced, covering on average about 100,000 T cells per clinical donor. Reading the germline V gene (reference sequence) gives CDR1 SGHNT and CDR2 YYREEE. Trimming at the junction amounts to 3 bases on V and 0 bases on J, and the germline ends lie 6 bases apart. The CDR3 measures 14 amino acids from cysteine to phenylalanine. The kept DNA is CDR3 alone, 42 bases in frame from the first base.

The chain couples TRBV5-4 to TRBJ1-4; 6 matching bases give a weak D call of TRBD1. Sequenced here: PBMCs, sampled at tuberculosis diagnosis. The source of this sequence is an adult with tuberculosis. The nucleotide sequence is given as TGTGCCAGCAGCTCAGGGGCAACTAATGAAAAACTGTTTTTT. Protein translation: CASSSGATNEKLFF.